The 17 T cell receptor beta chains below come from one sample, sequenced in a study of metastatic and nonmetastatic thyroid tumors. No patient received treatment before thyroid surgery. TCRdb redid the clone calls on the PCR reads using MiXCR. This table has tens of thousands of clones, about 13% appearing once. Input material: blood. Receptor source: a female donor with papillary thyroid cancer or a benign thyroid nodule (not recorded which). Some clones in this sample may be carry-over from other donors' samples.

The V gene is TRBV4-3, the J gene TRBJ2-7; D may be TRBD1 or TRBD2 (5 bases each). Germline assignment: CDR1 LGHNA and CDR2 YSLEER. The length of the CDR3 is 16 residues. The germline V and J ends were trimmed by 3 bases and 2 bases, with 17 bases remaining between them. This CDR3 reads CASSQATIGTPYEQYF. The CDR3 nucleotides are TGCGCCAGCAGCCAGGCTACTATCGGGACCCCCTACGAGCAGTACTTC.

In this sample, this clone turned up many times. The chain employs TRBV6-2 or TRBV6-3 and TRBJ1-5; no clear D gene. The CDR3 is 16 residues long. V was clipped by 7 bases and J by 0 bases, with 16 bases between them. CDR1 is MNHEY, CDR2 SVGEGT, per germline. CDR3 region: CASKGRAGYSNQPQHF. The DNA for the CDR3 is TGTGCCAGCAAAGGCCGAGCAGGTTATAGCAATCAGCCCCAGCATTTT.

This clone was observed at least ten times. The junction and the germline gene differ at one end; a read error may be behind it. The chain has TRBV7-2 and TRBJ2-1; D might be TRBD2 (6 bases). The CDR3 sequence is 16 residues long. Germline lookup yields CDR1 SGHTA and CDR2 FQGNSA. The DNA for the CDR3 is TGTGCCAGCAGCATAGCGGCCCTACAAGGCTACAATGAGCAGTTCTTC. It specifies CASSIAALQGYNEQFF.

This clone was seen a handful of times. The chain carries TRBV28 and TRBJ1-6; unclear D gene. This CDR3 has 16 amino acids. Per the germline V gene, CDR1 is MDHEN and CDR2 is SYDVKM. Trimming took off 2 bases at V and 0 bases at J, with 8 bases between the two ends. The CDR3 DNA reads TGTGCCAGCAGTTTACGGTCAAGCTCCTATAATTCACCCCTCCACTTT. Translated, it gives CASSLRSSSYNSPLHF.

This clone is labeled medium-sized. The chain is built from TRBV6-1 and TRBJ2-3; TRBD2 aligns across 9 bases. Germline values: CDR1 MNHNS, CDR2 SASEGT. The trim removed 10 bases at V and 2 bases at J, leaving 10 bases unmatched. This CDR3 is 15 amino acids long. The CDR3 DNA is TGTGCCACCATGGGACTAGCAGAAAACACAGATACGCAGTATTTT. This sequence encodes CATMGLAENTDTQYF.

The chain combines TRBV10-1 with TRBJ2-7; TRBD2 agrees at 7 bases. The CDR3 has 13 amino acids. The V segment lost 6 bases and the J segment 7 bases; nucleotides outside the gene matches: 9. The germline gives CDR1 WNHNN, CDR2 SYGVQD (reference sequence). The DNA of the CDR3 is TGCGCCAGCAGCGCTCTGGGAGGGAGAGAGCAGTACTTC. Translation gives CASSALGGREQYF.

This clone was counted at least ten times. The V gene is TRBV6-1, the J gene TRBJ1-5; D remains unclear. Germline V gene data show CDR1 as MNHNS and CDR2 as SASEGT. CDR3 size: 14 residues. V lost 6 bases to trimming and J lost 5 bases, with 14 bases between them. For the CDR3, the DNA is TGTGCCAGCAGGTCGGCAGGCCGAGATCAGCCCCAGCATTTT. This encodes CASRSAGRDQPQHF.

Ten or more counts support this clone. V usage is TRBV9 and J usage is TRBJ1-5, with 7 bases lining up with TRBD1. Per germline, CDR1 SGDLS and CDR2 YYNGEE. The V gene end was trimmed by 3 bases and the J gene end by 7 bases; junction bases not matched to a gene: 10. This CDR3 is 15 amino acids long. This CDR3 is CASSATDRVGQPQHF. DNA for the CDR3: TGTGCCAGCAGCGCTACAGACAGGGTAGGGCAGCCCCAGCATTTT.

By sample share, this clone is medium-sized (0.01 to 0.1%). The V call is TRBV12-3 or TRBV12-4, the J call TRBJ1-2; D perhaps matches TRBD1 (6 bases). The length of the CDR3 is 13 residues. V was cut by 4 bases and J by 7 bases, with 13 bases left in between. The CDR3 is CASSWGRGGGYTF. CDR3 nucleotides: TGTGCCAGCAGTTGGGGCAGGGGAGGTGGCTACACCTTC.

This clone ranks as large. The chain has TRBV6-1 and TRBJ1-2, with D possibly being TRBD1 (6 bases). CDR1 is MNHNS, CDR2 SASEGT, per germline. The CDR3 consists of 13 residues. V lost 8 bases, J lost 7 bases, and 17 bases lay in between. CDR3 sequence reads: CASGLDSGAGYTF. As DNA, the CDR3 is TGTGCCAGCGGGCTGGACAGTGGGGCTGGCTACACCTTC.

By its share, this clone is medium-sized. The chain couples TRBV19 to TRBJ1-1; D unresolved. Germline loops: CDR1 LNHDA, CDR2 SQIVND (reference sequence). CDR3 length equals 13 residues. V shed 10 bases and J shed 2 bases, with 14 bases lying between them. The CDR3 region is CATNSKINTEAFF. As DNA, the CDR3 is TGTGCCACCAATAGCAAGATTAACACTGAAGCTTTCTTT.

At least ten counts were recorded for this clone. The CDR3 DNA reads as TGTGCCAGCAGCCAAAGTGATGAGCAGTTCTTC. It translates to CASSQSDEQFF. This chain connects TRBV2 to TRBJ2-1; D uncertain. Trimming removed 6 bases at V and 8 bases at J, with 8 bases between. Germline-derived CDR1 and CDR2 are SNHLY and FYNNEI. This CDR3 spans 11 amino acids.

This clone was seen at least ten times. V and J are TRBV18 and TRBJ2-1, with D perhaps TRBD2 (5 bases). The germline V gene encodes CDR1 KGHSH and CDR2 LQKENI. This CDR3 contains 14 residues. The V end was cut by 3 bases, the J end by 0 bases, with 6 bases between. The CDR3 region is CASSPGSSYNEQFF. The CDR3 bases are TGTGCCAGCTCACCGGGGAGCTCCTACAATGAGCAGTTCTTC. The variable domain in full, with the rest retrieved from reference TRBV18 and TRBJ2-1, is NAGVMQNPRHLVRRRGQEARLRCSPMKGHSHVYWYRQLPEEGLKFMVYLQKENIIDESGMPKERFSAEFPKEGPSILRIQQVVRGDSAAYFCASSPGSSYNEQFFGPGTRLTVL.

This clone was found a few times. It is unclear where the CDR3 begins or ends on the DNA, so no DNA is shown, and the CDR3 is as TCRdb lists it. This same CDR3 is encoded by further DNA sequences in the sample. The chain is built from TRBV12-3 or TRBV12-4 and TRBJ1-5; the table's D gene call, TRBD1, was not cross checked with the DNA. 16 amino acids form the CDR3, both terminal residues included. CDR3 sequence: CASSLFGAGSNQPQHF.

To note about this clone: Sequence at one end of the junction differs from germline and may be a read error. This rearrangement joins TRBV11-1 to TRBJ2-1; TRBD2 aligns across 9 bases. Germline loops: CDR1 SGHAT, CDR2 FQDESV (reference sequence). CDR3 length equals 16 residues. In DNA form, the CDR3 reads TGTGCCAGCAGTTTAGGGGGGACTAGCTGTCACAATGAGCAGTTCTTC. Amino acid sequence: CASSLGGTSCHNEQFF.

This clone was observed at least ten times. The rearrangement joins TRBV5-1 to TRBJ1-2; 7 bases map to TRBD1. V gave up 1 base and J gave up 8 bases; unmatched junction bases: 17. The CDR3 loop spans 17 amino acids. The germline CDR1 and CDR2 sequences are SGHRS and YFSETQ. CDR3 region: CASSLPPGAGGDQGYTF. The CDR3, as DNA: TGCGCCAGCAGCTTGCCCCCCGGGGCAGGGGGAGATCAGGGCTACACCTTC.

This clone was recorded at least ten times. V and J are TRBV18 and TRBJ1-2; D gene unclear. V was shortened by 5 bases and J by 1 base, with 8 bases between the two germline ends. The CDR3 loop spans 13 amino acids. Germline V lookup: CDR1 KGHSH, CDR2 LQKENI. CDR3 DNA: TGTGCCAGCTCATCTTCAGATAACTATGGCTACACCTTC. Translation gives CASSSSDNYGYTF. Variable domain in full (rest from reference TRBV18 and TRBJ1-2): NAGVMQNPRHLVRRRGQEARLRCSPMKGHSHVYWYRQLPEEGLKFMVYLQKENIIDESGMPKERFSAEFPKEGPSILRIQQVVRGDSAAYFCASSSSDNYGYTFGSGTRLTVV.